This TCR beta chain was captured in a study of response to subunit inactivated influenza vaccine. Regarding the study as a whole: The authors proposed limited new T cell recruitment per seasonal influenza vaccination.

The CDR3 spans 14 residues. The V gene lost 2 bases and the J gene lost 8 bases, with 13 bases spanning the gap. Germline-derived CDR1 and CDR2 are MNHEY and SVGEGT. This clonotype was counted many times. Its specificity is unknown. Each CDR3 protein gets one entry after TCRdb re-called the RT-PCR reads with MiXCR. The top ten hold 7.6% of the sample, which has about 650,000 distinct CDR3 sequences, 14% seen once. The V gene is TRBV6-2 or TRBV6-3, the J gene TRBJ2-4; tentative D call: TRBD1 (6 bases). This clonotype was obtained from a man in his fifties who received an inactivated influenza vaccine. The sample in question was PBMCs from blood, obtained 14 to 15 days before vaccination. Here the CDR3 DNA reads TGTGCCAGCAGTTACCCGGGGCCAGGGGACATTCAGTACTTC. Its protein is CASSYPGPGDIQYF.